This TCR beta chain came from a study of OX40 agonist ivuxolimab in advanced cancers. Profiled with immunoSEQ multiplex PCR; TCRdb holds only in-frame clones, not every one. The sample carries fewer than 90,000 clones, approximately 89% recorded once. The CDR3 contains 16 residues. Trimming at V came to 2 bases and at J to 0 bases, leaving 4 bases not matched to a gene. In germline, CDR1 is SGHDT, CDR2 YYEEEE. This material consisted of CD4+ or CD8+ T cells sorted from blood, taken in a trial of the OX40 agonist ivuxolimab. The genes are TRBV5-6 and TRBJ2-1, with TRBD2 identical over 8 bases. The sequence was collected from an adult with an advanced solid tumor such as melanoma, head and neck, liver or kidney cancer. The CDR3 reads CASSFPSGSSYNEQFF. CDR3 DNA sequence: TGTGCCAGCAGCTTCCCCAGCGGGAGCTCCTACAATGAGCAGTTCTTC.